This T cell receptor (beta chain) stems from a study of cytotoxic CD8 clonotypes in ibrutinib-treated CLL. Study summary: Response samples were drawn at a median of approximately 11 months of treatment, range 6 to 36.

The authors obtained around 1.8 micrograms of genomic DNA from cryopreserved PBMCs for TCR beta libraries. TCRdb's copy holds only in-frame clones and misses some; the assay was immunoSEQ multiplex PCR. The sample consists of roughly 150,000 clones, roughly 86% of them appearing once. Germline CDR1 reads MDHEN; CDR2 reads SYDVKM. J was trimmed by 0 bases and V by 7 bases; bases with no gene match: 4. The CDR3 sequence is 14 residues long. This receptor was obtained from a human donor with chronic lymphocytic leukemia. The sequences come from PBMCs, collected after 12 months of ibrutinib treatment. The chain has TRBV28 and TRBJ2-5; 8 bases agree with TRBD1. The CDR3 region has the DNA TGTGCCAGCACACCAGGGGGCCACCAAGAGACCCAGTACTTC. It specifies CASTPGGHQETQYF.